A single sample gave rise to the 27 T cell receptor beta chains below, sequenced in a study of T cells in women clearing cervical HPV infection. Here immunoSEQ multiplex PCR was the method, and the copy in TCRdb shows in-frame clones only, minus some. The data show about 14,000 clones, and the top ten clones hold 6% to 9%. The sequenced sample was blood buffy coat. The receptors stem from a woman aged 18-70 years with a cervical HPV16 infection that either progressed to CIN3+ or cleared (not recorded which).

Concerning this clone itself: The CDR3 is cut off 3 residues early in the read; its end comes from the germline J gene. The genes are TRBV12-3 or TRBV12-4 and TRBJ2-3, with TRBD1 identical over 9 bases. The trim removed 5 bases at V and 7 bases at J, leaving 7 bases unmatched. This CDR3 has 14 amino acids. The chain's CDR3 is CASSTGQGLNTQYF. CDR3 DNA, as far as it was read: TGTGCCAGCAGTACGGGACAGGGATTAAATACG.

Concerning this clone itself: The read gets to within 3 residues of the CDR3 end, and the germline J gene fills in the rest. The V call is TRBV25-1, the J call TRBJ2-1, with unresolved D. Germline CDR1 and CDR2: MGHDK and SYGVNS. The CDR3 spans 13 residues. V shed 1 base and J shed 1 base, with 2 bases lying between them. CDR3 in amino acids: CASSESSYNEQFF. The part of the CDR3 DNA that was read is TGTGCCAGCAGTGAATCTTCCTACAATGAG. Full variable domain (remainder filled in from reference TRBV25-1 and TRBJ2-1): EADIYQTPRYLVIGTGKKITLECSQTMGHDKMYWYQQDPGMELHLIHYSYGVNSTEKGDLSSESTVSRIRTEHFPLTLESARPSHTSQYLCASSESSYNEQFFGPGTRLTVL.

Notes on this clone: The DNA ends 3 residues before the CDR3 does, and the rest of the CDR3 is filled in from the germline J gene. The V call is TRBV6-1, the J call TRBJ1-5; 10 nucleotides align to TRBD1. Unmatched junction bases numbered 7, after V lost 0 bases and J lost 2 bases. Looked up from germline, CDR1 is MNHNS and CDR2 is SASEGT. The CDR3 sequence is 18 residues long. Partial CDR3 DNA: TGTGCCAGCAGTGAAGCTACCGGGACAGGGGTGCGCAATCAGCCC. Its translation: CASSEATGTGVRNQP. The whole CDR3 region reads CASSEATGTGVRNQPQHF.

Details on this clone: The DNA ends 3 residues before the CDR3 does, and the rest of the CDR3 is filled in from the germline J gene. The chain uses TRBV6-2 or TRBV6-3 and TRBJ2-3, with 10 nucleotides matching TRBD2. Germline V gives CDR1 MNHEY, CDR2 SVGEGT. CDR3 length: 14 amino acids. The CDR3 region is CASSKLAGQETQYF. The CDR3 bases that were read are TGTGCCAGCAGCAAACTAGCGGGGCAAGAGACG.

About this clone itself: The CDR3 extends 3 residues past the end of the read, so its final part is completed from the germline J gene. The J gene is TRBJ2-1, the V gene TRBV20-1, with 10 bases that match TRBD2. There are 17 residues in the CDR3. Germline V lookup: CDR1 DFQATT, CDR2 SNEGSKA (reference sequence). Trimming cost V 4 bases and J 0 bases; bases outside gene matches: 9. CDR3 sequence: CSAIGTSALSSYNEQFF. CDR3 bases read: TGCAGTGCTATTGGGACTAGCGCCTTGAGCTCCTACAATGAG.

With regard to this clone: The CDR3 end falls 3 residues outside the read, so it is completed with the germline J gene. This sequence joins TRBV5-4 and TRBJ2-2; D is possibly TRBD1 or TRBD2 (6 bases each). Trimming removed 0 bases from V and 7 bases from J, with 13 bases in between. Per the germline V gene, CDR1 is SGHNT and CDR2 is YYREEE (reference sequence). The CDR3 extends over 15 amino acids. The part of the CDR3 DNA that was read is TGTGCCAGCAGCTTGGCCCAGGGGAGGAGCGGGGAG. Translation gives CASSLAQGRSGE. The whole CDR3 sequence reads CASSLAQGRSGELFF.

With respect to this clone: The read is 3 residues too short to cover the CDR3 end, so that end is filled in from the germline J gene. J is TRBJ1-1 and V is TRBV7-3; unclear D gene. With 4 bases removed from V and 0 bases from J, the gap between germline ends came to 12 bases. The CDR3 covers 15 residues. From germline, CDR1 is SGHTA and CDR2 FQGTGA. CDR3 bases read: TGTGCCAGCAGCTCAGGTGGGCCTATGAACACTGAA. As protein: CASSSGGPMNTE. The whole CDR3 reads CASSSGGPMNTEAFF.

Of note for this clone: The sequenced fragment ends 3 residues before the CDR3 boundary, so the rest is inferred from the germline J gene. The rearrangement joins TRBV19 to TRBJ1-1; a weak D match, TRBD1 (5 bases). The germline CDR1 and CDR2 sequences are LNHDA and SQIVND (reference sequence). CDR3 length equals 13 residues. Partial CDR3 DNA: TGTGCCAGTAGTAGGACTAGCAGGGAGACA. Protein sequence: CASSRTSRET. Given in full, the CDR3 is CASSRTSRETAFF.

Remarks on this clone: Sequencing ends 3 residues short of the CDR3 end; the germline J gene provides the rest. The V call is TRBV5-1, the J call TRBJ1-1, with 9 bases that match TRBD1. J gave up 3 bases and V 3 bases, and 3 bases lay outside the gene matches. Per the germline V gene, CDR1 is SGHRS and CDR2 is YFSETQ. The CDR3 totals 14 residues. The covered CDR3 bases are TGCGCCAGCAGCTCTTACAGGGGGCACACTGAA. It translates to CASSSYRGHTE. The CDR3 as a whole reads CASSSYRGHTEAFF.

The sequenced part of the CDR3 DNA is TGCGCCAGCAGTGAATTAGTGAACAGTCCCTATGGC. It specifies CASSELVNSPYG. In full, the CDR3 is CASSELVNSPYGYTF. This sequence joins TRBV10-2 and TRBJ1-2; D is undetermined. The DNA ends 3 residues before the CDR3 does, and the rest of the CDR3 is filled in from the germline J gene. CDR3 length: 15 amino acids. Germline CDR1 reads WSHSY; CDR2 reads SAAADI. Trimming shortened V by 3 bases and J by 4 bases, and 15 bases separated the two germline ends.

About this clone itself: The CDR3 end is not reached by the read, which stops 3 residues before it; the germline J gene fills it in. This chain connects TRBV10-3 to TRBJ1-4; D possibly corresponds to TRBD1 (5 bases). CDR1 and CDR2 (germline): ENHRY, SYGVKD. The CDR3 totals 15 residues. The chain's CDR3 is CAISESDGGGSPLFF. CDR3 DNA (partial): TGTGCCATCAGTGAGTCTGACGGGGGAGGATCACCA.

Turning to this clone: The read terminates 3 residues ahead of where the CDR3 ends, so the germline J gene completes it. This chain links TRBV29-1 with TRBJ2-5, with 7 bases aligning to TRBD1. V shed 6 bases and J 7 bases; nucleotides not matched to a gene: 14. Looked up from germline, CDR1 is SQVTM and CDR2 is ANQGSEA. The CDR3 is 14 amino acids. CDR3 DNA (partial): TGCAGCGTCAGCAGTGCGACAGGGATGGGGACC. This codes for CSVSSATGMGT. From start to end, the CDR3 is CSVSSATGMGTQYF.

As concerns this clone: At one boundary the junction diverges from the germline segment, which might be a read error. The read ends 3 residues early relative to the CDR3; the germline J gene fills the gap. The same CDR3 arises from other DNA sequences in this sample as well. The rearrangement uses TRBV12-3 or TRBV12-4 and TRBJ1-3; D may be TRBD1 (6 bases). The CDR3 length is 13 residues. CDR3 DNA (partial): TGTGCCAGCAACCTCCAGGGGCTGAACACG. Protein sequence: CASNLQGLNT. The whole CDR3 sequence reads CASNLQGLNTIYF.

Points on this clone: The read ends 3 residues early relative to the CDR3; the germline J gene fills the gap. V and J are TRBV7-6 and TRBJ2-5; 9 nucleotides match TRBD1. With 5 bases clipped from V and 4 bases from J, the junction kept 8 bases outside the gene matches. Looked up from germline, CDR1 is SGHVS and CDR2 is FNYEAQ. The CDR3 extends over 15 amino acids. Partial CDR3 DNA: TGTGCCAGCAGCCCCGTGCCGGGACAGGGAGAGACC. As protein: CASSPVPGQGET. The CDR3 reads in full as CASSPVPGQGETQYF. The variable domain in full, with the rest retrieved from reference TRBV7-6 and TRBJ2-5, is GAGVSQSPRYKVTKRGQDVALRCDPISGHVSLYWYRQALGQGPEFLTYFNYEAQQDKSGLPNDRFSAERPEGSISTLTIQRTEQRDSAMYRCASSPVPGQGETQYFGPGTRLLVL.

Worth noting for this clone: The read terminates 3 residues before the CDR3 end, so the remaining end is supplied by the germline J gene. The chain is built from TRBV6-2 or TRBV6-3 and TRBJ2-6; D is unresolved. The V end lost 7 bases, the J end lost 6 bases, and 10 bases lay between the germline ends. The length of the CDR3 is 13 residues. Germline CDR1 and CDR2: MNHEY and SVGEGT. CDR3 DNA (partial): TGTGCCAGCAAGCACCCTGTGGCCAACGTC. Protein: CASKHPVANV. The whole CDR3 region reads CASKHPVANVLTF.

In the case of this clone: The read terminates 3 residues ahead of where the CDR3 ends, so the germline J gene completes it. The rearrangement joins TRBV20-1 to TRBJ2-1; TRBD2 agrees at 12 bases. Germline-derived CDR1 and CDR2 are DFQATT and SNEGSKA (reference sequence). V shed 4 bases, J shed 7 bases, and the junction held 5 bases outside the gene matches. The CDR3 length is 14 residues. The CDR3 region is CSAILAGGRNEQFF. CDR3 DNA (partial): TGCAGTGCTATACTAGCGGGGGGCAGGAATGAG.

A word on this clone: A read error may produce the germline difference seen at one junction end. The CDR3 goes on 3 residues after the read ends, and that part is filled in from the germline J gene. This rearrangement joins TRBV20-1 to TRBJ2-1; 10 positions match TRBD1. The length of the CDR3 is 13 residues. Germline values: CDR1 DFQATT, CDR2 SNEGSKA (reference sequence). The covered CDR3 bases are TGCAGTGCAAGAGGACAGGGGGGCAATGAG. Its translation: CSARGQGGNE. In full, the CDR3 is CSARGQGGNEQFF.

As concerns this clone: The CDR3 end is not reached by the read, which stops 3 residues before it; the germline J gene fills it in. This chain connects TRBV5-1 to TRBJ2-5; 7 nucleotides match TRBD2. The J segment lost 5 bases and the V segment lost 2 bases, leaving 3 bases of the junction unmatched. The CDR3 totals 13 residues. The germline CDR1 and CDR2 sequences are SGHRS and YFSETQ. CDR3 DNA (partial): TGCGCCAGCAGCTTAAGGGAGGGGGAGACC. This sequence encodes CASSLREGET. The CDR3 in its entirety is CASSLREGETQYF.

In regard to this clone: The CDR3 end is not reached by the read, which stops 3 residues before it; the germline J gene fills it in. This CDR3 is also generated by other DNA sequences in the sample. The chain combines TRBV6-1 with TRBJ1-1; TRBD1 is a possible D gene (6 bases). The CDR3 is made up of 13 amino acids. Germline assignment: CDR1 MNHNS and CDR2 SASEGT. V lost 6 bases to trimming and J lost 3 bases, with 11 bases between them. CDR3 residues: CASREQGDTEAFF. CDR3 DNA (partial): TGTGCCAGCAGAGAACAGGGAGACACTGAA.

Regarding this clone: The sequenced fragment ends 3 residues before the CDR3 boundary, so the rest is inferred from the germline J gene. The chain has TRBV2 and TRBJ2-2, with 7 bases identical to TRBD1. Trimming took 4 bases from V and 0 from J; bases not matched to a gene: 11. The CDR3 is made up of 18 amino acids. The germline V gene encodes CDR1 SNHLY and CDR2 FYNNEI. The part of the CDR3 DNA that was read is TGTGCCAGCAGTGTGGTTAGGGGGCAGGTATCGAACACCGGGGAG. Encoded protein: CASSVVRGQVSNTGE. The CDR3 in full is CASSVVRGQVSNTGELFF.

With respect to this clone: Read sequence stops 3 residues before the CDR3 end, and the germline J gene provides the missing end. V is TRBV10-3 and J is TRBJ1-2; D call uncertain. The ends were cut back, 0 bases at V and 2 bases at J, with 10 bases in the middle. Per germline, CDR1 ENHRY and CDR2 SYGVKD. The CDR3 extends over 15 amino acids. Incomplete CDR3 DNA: TGTGCCATCAGTGAGTCGATGTCAGCGAACTATGGC. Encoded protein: CAISESMSANYG. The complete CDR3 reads CAISESMSANYGYTF.

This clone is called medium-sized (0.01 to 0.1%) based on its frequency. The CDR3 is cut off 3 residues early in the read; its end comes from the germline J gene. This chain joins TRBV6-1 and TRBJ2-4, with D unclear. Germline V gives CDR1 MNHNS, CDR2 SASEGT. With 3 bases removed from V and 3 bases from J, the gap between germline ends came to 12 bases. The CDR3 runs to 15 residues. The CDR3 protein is CASSEDLSGKNIQYF. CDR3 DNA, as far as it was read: TGTGCCAGCAGTGAGGATCTGTCGGGCAAAAACATT.

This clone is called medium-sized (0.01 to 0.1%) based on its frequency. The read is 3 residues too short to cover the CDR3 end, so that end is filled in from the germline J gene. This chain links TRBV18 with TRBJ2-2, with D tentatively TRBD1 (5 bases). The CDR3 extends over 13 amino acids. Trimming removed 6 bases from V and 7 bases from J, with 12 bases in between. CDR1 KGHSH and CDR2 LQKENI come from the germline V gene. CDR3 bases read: TGTGCCAGCTCGCCTGACAGCTTCGGGGAG. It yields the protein CASSPDSFGE. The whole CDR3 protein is CASSPDSFGELFF.

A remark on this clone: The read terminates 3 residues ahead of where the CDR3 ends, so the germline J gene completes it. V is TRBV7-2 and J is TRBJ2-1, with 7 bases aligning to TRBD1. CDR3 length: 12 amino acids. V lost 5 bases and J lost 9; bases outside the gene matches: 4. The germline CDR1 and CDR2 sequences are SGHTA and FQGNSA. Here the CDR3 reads CASSDRVGEQFF. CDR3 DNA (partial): TGTGCCAGCAGCGACAGGGTTGGTGAG.

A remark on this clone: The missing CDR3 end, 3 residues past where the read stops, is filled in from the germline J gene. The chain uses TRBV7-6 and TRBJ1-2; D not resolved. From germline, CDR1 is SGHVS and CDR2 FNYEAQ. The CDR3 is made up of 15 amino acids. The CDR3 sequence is CASSLDSGVSYDYTF. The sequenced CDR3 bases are TGTGCCAGCAGCTTAGATTCCGGGGTGAGCTACGAC.

CDR3 amino acids: CSALQGLGGYTF. The sequenced part of the CDR3 DNA is TGCAGTGCCCTACAGGGGCTTGGGGGC. The gene calls are TRBV20-1 and TRBJ1-2; 7 nucleotides match TRBD1. Read coverage stops 3 residues before the CDR3 terminus; the germline J gene supplies the remainder. Germline lookup yields CDR1 DFQATT and CDR2 SNEGSKA (reference sequence). This CDR3 is built from 12 residues.

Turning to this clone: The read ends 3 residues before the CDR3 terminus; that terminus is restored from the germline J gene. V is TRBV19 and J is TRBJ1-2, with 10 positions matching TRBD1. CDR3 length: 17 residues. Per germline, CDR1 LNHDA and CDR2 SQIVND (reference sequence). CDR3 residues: CASGSDRGTGDYNDYTF. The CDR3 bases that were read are TGTGCCAGTGGCTCCGACCGGGGGACAGGGGATTACAATGAC.